The 2 T cell receptor beta chains listed next were all sequenced from one sample in a study of beta chain features in type 1 diabetes. General study findings and limits: People with Type 1 diabetes carried modestly yet significantly shorter TCRB CDR3s in all four CD4+ subsets.

These receptors are not linked to any known antigen. The sequenced template was cDNA made from the entire isolated RNA. Clones were sequenced by immunoSEQ multiplex PCR, and TCRdb holds only the in-frame ones, with some missing. The profile shows under 150,000 clones, 17% of them singletons. The sample consisted of central memory CD4+ T cells from blood. These receptor sequences come from a man aged 18 to 30 with type 1 diabetes.

This clone was counted a few times. This chain links TRBV30 with TRBJ2-5; D gene unclear. Per germline, CDR1 GTSNPN and CDR2 SVGIG (reference sequence). The germline V and J ends were trimmed by 3 bases and 6 bases, with 11 bases remaining between them. The CDR3 has 12 amino acids. CDR3: CAWRAFSQTQYF. As DNA, the CDR3 is TGTGCCTGGAGGGCCTTTAGTCAGACCCAGTACTTC. Filled out from reference TRBV30 and TRBJ2-5, the complete variable domain reads SQTIHQWPATLVQPVGSPLSLECTVEGTSNPNLYWYRQAAGRGLQLLFYSVGIGQISSEVPQNLSASRPQDRQFILSSKKLLLSDSGFYLCAWRAFSQTQYFGPGTRLLVL.

In this sample, this clone turned up a few times. This rearrangement joins TRBV29-1 to TRBJ2-7; 9 nucleotides line up with TRBD1. Per germline, CDR1 SQVTM and CDR2 ANQGSEA. V dropped 6 bases and J dropped 5; count of bases not matched to a gene: 11. The CDR3 sequence is 14 residues long. As DNA, the CDR3 is TGCAGCGTACTCCCCGGGACAGGGACGAACGAGCAGTACTTC. The encoded protein is CSVLPGTGTNEQYF.